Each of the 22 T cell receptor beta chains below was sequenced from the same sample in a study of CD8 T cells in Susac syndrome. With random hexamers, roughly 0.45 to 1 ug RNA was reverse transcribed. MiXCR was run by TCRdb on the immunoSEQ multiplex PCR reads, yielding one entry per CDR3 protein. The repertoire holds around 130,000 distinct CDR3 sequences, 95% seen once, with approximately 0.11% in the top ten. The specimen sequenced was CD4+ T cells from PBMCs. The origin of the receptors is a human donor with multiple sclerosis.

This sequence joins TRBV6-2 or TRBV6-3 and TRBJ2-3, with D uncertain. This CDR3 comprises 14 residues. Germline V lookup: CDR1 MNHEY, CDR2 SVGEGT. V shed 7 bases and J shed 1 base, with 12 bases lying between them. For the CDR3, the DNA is TGTGCCAGCAACGTGTGGGTCGGCACAGATACGCAGTATTTT. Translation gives CASNVWVGTDTQYF.

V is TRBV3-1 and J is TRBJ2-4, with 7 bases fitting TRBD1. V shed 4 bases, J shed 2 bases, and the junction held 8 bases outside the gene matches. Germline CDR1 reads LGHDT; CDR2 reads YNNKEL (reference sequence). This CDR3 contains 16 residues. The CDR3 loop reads CASSLGTVGSKNIQYF. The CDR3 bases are TGTGCCAGCAGCCTCGGGACAGTCGGTTCCAAAAACATTCAGTACTTC.

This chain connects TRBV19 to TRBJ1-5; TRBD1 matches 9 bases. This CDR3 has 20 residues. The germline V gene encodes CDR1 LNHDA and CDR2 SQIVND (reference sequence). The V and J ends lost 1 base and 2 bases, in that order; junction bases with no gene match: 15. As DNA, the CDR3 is TGTGCCAGTAGTATAGGATCCCGAGACAGGGGGAAGGTAGGCAATCAGCCCCAGCATTTT. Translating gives CASSIGSRDRGKVGNQPQHF.

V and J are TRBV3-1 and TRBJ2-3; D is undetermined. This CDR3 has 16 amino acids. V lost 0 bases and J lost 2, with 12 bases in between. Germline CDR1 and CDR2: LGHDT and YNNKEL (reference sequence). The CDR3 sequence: CASSQDYLKYTDTQYF. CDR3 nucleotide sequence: TGTGCCAGCAGCCAAGATTACCTAAAATACACAGATACGCAGTATTTT.

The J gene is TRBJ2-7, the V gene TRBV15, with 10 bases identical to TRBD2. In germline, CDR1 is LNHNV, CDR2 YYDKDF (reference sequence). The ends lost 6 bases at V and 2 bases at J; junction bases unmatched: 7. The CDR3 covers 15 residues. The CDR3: CATSDPGLATYEQYF. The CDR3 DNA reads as TGTGCCACCAGTGATCCGGGACTAGCGACCTACGAGCAGTACTTC.

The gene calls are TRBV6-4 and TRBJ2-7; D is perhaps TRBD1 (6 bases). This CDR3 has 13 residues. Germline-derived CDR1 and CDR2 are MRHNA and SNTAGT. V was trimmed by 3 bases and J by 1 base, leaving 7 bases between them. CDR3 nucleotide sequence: TGTGCCAGCAGTGAGGGGACATCCTACGAGCAGTACTTC. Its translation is CASSEGTSYEQYF.

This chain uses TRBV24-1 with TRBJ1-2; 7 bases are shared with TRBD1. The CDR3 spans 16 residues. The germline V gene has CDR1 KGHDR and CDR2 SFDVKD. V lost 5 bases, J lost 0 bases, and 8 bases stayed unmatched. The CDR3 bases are TGTGCCACCAGTGGTGGGACAGCCGGATCTAACTATGGCTACACCTTC. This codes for CATSGGTAGSNYGYTF.

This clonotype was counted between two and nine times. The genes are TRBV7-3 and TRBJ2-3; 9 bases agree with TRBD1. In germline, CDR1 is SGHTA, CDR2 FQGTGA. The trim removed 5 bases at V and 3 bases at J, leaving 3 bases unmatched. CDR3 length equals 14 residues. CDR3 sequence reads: CASSPGQGTDTQYF. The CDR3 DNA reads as TGTGCCAGCAGCCCCGGACAGGGGACAGATACGCAGTATTTT.

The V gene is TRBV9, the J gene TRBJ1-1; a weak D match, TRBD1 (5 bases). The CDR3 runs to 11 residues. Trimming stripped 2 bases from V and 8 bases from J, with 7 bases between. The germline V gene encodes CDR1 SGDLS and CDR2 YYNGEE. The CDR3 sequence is CASSVGGEAFF. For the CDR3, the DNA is TGTGCCAGCAGCGTGGGGGGAGAAGCTTTCTTT.

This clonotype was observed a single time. DNA for the CDR3: TGTGCCAGCAGTTTATCGCGGTTTCCTACGGAGACCCAGTACTTC. Protein sequence: CASSLSRFPTETQYF. The chain employs TRBV27 and TRBJ2-5; D not certain. Germline CDR1 reads MNHEY; CDR2 reads SMNVEV (reference sequence). Deletions cut 0 bases from V and 5 bases from J, with 13 bases between. The CDR3 spans 15 residues.

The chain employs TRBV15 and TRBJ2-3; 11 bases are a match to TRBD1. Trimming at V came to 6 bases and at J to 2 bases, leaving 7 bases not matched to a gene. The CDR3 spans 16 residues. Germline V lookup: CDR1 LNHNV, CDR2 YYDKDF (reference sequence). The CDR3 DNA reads TGTGCCACCAGAAAAGGACAGGGGGCCTCCACAGATACGCAGTATTTT. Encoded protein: CATRKGQGASTDTQYF.

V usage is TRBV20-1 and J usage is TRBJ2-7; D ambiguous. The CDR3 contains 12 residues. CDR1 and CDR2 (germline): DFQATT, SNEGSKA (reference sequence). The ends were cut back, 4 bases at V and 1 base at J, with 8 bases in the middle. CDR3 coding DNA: TGCAGTGCTACGGCCTTATCCTACGAGCAGTACTTC. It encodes CSATALSYEQYF.

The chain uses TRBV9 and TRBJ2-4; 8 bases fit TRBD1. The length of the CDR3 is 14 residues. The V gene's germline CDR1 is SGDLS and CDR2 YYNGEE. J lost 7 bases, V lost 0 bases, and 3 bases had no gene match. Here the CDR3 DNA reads TGTGCCAGCAGCGTAGAAGGACAGGGCAACATTCAGTACTTC. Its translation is CASSVEGQGNIQYF.

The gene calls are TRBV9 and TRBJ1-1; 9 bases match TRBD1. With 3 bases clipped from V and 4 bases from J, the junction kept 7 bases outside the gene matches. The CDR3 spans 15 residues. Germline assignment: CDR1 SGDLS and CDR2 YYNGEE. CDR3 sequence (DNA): TGTGCCAGCAGCGCTGACAGGGGGGCGGGCACTGAAGCTTTCTTT. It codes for CASSADRGAGTEAFF.

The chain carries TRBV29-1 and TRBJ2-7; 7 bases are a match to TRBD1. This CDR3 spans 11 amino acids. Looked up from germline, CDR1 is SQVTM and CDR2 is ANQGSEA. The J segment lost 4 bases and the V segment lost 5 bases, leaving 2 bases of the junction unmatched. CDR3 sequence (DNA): TGCAGCGTTTACAGGGGTTACGAGCAGTACTTC. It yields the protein CSVYRGYEQYF.

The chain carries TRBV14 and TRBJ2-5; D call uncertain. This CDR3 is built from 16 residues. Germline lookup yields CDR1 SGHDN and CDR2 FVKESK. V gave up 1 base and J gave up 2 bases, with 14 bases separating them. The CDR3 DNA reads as TGTGCCAGCAGCCAAGGAATATGGACGGAACAAGAGACCCAGTACTTC. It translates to CASSQGIWTEQETQYF. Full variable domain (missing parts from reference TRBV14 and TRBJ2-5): EAGVTQFPSHSVIEKGQTVTLRCDPISGHDNLYWYRRVMGKEIKFLLHFVKESKQDESGMPNNRFLAERTGGTYSTLKVQPAELEDSGVYFCASSQGIWTEQETQYFGPGTRLLVL.

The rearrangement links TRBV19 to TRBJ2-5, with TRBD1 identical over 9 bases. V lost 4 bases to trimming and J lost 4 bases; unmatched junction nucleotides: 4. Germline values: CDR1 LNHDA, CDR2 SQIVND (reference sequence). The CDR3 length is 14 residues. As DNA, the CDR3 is TGTGCCAGTAGTACGGGGACAGGGATAGAGACCCAGTACTTC. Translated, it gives CASSTGTGIETQYF.

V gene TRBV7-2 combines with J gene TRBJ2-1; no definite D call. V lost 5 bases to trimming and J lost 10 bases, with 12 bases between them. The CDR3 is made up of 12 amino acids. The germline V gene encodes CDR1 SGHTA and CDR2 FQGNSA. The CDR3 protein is CASSPILNEQFF. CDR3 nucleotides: TGTGCCAGCAGCCCCATTTTGAACGAGCAGTTCTTC.

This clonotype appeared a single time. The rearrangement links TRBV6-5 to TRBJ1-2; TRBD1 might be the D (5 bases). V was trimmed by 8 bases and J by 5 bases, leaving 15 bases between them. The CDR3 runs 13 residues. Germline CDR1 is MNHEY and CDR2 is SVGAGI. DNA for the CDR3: TGTGCCAGCGGCGAAACCCAGGGTTATGGCTACACCTTC. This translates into CASGETQGYGYTF.

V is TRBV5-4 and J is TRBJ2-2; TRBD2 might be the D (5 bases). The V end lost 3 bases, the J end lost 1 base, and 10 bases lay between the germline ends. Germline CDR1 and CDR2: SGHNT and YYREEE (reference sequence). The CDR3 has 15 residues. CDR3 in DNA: TGTGCCAGCAGCTGGGTTGCGGGGAACACCGGGGAGCTGTTTTTT. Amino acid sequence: CASSWVAGNTGELFF. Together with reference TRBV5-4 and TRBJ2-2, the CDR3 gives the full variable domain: ETGVTQSPTHLIKTRGQQVTLRCSSQSGHNTVSWYQQALGQGPQFIFQYYREEENGRGNFPPRFSGLQFPNYSSELNVNALELDDSALYLCASSWVAGNTGELFFGEGSRLTVL.

The CDR3 DNA reads as TGCAGCGCTGGGACAGGATCGAACTACGAGCAGTACTTC. Protein product: CSAGTGSNYEQYF. This chain links TRBV29-1 with TRBJ2-7; TRBD1 matches at 8 bases. J was trimmed by 3 bases and V by 7 bases; bases with no gene match: 8. The CDR3 is 13 amino acids. Germline V gene lookup returns CDR1 SQVTM and CDR2 ANQGSEA.

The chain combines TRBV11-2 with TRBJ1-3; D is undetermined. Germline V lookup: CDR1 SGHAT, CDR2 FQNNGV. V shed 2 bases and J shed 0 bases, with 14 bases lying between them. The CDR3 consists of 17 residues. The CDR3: CASSLRRGAVSGNTIYF. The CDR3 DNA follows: TGTGCCAGCAGCTTACGTCGAGGAGCAGTCTCTGGAAACACCATATATTTT.